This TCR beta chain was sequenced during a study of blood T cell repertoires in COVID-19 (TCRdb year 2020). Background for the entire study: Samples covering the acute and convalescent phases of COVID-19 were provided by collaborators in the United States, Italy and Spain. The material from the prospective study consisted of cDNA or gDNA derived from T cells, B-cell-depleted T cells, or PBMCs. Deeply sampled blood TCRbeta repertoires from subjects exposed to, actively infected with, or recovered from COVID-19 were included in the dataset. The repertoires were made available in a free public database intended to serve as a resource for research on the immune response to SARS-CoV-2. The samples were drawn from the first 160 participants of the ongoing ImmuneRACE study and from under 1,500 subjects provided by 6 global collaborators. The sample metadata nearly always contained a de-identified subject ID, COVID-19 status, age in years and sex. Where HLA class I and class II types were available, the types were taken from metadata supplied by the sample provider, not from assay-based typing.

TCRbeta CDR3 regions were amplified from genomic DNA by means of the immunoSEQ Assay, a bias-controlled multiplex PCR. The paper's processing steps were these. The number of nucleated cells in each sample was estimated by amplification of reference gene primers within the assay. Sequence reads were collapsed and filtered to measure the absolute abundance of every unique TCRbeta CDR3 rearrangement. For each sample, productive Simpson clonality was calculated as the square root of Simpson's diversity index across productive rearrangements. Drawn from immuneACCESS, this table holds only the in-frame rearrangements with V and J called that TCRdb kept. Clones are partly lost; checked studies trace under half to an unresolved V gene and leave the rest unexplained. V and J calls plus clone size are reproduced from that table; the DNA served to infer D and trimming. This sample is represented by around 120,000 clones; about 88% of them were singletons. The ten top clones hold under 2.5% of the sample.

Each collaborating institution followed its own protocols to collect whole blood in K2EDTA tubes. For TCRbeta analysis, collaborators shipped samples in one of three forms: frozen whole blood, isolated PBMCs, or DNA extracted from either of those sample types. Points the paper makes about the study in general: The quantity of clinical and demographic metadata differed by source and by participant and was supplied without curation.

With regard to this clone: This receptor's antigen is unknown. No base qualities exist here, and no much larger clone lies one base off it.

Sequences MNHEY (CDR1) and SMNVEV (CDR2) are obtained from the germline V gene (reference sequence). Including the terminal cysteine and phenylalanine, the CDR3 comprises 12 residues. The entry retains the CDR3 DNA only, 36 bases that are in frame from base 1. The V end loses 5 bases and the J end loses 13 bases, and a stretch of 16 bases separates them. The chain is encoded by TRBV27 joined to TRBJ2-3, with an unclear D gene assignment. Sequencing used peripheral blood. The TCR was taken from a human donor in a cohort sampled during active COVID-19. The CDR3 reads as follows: CASSSSYLREYF. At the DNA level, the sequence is TGTGCCAGCAGTAGTTCGTACCTTCGAGAGTATTTT.